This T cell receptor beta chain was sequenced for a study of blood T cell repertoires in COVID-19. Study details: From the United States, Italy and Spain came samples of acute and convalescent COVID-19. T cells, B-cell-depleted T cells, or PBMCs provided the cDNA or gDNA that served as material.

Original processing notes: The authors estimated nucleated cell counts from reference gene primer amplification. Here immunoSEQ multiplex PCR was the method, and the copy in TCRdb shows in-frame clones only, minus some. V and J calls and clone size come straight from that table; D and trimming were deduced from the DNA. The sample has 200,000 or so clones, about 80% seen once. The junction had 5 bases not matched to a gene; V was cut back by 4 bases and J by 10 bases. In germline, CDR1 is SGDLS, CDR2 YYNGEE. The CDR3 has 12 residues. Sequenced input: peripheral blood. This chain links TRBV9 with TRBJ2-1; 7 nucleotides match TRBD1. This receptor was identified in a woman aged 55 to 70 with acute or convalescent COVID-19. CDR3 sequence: CASSKLGGEQFF. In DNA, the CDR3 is TGTGCCAGCAGCAAACTAGGGGGCGAGCAGTTCTTC.